The text below deals with one TCR beta chain. From germline, CDR1 is SEHNR and CDR2 FQNEAQ (reference sequence). This CDR3 comprises 16 residues. The V end lost 5 bases, the J end lost 1 base, and 15 bases lay between the germline ends. Libraries were prepared by immunoSEQ multiplex PCR; TCRdb keeps only in-frame clonotypes and omits some of them. This table holds 40,000 to 55,000 clones, 70% to 90% found once. This record comes from a study of STAT5B mutations in CD4+ large granular lymphocyte leukemia. The sequenced material came from CD4+ T cells from blood buffy coats. The receptor was derived from a human donor in good health. This rearrangement joins TRBV7-9 to TRBJ1-5; maybe TRBD1 (5 bases). CDR3: CASSQGDRGSNQPQHF. CDR3 DNA sequence: TGTGCCAGCAGCCAAGGGGACCGAGGAAGCAATCAGCCCCAGCATTTT.